This TCR beta chain originates from a study of blood T cell repertoires in COVID-19. The repertoire was sequenced with immunoSEQ multiplex PCR; TCRdb's copy has only in-frame clones and lacks some. The sample includes 450,000 or so clones, 90% seen only once; the top ten take about 0.57%. Between the trimmed V and J ends, which lost 0 bases and 8 bases, there was a span of 13 bases. Germline V gene lookup returns CDR1 SEHNR and CDR2 FQNEAQ (reference sequence). The CDR3 covers 15 residues. The chain employs TRBV7-9 and TRBJ1-4, with D hard to call. Input material: PBMCs or T cells enriched from blood (not recorded which). The source is a young man who had recovered from COVID-19. Here the CDR3 reads CASSLALDLGEKLFF. The CDR3 bases are TGTGCCAGCAGCTTAGCGTTGGATCTAGGCGAAAAACTGTTTTTT.